This T cell receptor beta chain came from a study of graft-versus-host responses after intestinal transplantation. In the study overall: Recipients were all induced with anti-thymocyte globulin, then given tacrolimus and steroids for two to three years. Study-level findings and limits: Peak levels of circulating GvH clones tracked with early post-transplant HvG declines.

Here immunoSEQ multiplex PCR was the method, and the copy in TCRdb shows in-frame clones only, minus some. Among tens of thousands of clones listed, roughly 91% were seen once. In the case of this clone: What it binds is unknown.

J lost 3 bases, V lost 6 bases, and 8 bases had no gene match. Germline assignment: CDR1 SGHAT and CDR2 FQNNGV. The CDR3 loop spans 15 amino acids. The TCR originated in a human donor who received an intestinal transplant. The sequences come from unstimulated CD8+ T cells sorted from spleen or lymph node cells, collected before intestinal transplant. The genes are TRBV11-2 and TRBJ2-7, with 10 bases fitting TRBD2. CDR3 region: CASSELAGVDYEQYF. CDR3 nucleotides: TGTGCCAGCAGTGAGCTAGCGGGAGTGGACTACGAGCAGTACTTC.